The 27 T cell receptor beta chains reported below all come from one sample, sequenced in a study of blood T cell repertoires in COVID-19. Assay: immunoSEQ multiplex PCR; the TCRdb copy retains only in-frame clones and omits some. This repertoire shows around 250,000 clones, over 80% found once; its top ten account for 1% to 1.5%. The sequenced sample consisted of PBMCs or T cells enriched from blood (not recorded which). The receptors shown here come from a human donor in a cohort exposed to, infected with or recovered from COVID-19 (not recorded which). The donor label of this sample is uncertain.

This rearrangement joins TRBV7-9 to TRBJ1-2; 9 nucleotides match TRBD1. This CDR3 spans 13 amino acids. V lost 6 bases and J lost 5; bases outside the gene matches: 4. Germline CDR1 and CDR2: SEHNR and FQNEAQ (reference sequence). The CDR3, as DNA: TGTGCCAGCAGAGAAGGACAGGGGTATGGCTACACCTTC. This translates into CASREGQGYGYTF.

V is TRBV10-3 and J is TRBJ2-6; no clear D gene. Looked up from germline, CDR1 is ENHRY and CDR2 is SYGVKD. Trimming stripped 3 bases from V and 0 bases from J, with 21 bases between. This CDR3 is 20 amino acids long. CDR3 nucleotide sequence: TGTGCCATCAGTGACCCATTGAGGCCATCATCAAGCTCTGGGGCCAACGTCCTGACTTTC. It is translated as CAISDPLRPSSSSGANVLTF.

The chain combines TRBV12-5 with TRBJ2-2, with D perhaps matching TRBD1 (6 bases). V was trimmed by 1 base and J by 5 bases, leaving 14 bases between them. The CDR3 contains 16 residues. Per the germline V gene, CDR1 is LGHNT and CDR2 is FRNRAP. The DNA for the CDR3 is TGTGCTAGTGGTTTGGGCAGGGGAGATGGAACCGGGGAGCTGTTTTTT. It codes for CASGLGRGDGTGELFF.

The rearrangement joins TRBV19 to TRBJ2-3; 14 bases agree with TRBD2. V was pared by 6 bases and J by 2 bases, with 13 bases of the junction left unmatched. Germline V lookup: CDR1 LNHDA, CDR2 SQIVND (reference sequence). The CDR3 consists of 19 residues. CDR3 bases: TGTGCCAGTAGCTCCCCCAGGGGACTAGCGGGAGCTCTCACAGATACGCAGTATTTT. This translates into CASSSPRGLAGALTDTQYF.

The chain has TRBV18 and TRBJ2-7, with a tentative D call TRBD2 (5 bases). Germline values: CDR1 KGHSH, CDR2 LQKENI. V was trimmed by 6 bases and J by 5 bases, leaving 23 bases between them. The CDR3 totals 16 residues. The CDR3 DNA is TGTGCCAGCTCCCCCTCATGGGCGGGCAAAGGGAACGAGCAGTACTTC. This encodes CASSPSWAGKGNEQYF.

This chain connects TRBV4-2 to TRBJ2-7; 9 positions agree with TRBD1. Germline V gene data show CDR1 as LGHNA and CDR2 as YNFKEQ. V dropped 3 bases and J dropped 4; count of bases not matched to a gene: 7. The CDR3 sequence is 15 residues long. The CDR3 loop is CASSHSTGGKYEQYF. CDR3 bases: TGTGCCAGCAGCCATTCGACAGGGGGAAAATACGAGCAGTACTTC.

The chain is built from TRBV10-3 and TRBJ1-1, with D hard to call. The CDR3 covers 14 residues. Germline CDR1 reads ENHRY; CDR2 reads SYGVKD. V was pared by 6 bases and J by 1 base, with 12 bases between. The CDR3: CAISGADGNTEAFF. The CDR3 DNA is TGTGCCATCAGCGGAGCGGACGGGAACACTGAAGCTTTCTTT.

The rearrangement uses TRBV30 and TRBJ1-6; D gene unclear. CDR1 is GTSNPN, CDR2 SVGIG, per germline (reference sequence). CDR3 length equals 10 residues. V lost 8 bases to trimming and J lost 8 bases, with 7 bases between them. This CDR3 is CAPVDSPLHF. The DNA for the CDR3 is TGTGCCCCGGTGGATTCACCCCTCCACTTT.

The genes are TRBV11-2 and TRBJ2-5, with D perhaps TRBD1 (6 bases). The V end was cut by 0 bases, the J end by 4 bases, with 9 bases between. CDR1 SGHAT and CDR2 FQNNGV come from the germline V gene. The CDR3 spans 14 residues. In nucleotides, the CDR3 is TGTGCCAGCAGCTTAGATTGGGGGCGAGAGACCCAGTACTTC. The encoded protein is CASSLDWGRETQYF.

This chain links TRBV5-1 with TRBJ1-1, with unresolved D. CDR3 length: 15 amino acids. The germline V gene has CDR1 SGHRS and CDR2 YFSETQ. Trimming removed 1 base at V and 0 bases at J, with 10 bases between. The chain's CDR3 is CASSLNIQMNTEAFF. CDR3 in DNA: TGCGCCAGCAGCTTGAATATACAAATGAACACTGAAGCTTTCTTT.

The V call is TRBV2, the J call TRBJ1-2; TRBD1 matches 7 bases. CDR1 SNHLY and CDR2 FYNNEI come from the germline V gene. J lost 1 base, V lost 6 bases, and 2 bases had no gene match. The CDR3 runs 13 residues. In DNA form, the CDR3 reads TGTGCCAGCAGGGGGACAGATAACTATGGCTACACCTTC. Translation gives CASRGTDNYGYTF.

The rearrangement links TRBV24-1 to TRBJ1-5; D is perhaps TRBD1 (5 bases). V dropped 4 bases and J dropped 11 bases, with 23 bases sitting between them. Germline CDR1 KGHDR, CDR2 SFDVKD. The CDR3 has 16 amino acids. This chain's CDR3 is CATSDSPGPSFRAQHF. The CDR3 region has the DNA TGTGCCACCAGTGACTCCCCGGGTCCCTCATTCAGGGCCCAGCATTTT.

The chain employs TRBV4-3 and TRBJ1-1; D unresolved. CDR1 LGHNA and CDR2 YSLEER come from the germline V gene. The CDR3 sequence is 13 residues long. V was clipped by 2 bases and J by 9 bases, with 13 bases between them. For the CDR3, the DNA is TGCGCCAGCAGCCAAAATCAGAAAAACCAAGCTTTCTTT. This sequence encodes CASSQNQKNQAFF.

The gene calls are TRBV7-3 and TRBJ2-2; the D is unclear. With 0 bases removed from V and 5 bases from J, the gap between germline ends came to 13 bases. The CDR3 consists of 16 residues. Germline V CDR1 and CDR2: SGHTA, FQGTGA. This chain's CDR3 is CASSLTATRVTGELFF. In DNA form, the CDR3 reads TGTGCCAGCAGCTTAACCGCAACCCGAGTTACCGGGGAGCTGTTTTTT. The whole variable domain, filled in from reference TRBV7-3 and TRBJ2-2, reads GAGVSQTPSNKVTEKGKYVELRCDPISGHTALYWYRQSLGQGPEFLIYFQGTGAADDSGLPNDRFFAVRPEGSVSTLKIQRTERGDSAVYLCASSLTATRVTGELFFGEGSRLTVL.

The rearrangement links TRBV19 to TRBJ1-6; 9 positions match TRBD1. There are 15 residues in the CDR3. Germline CDR1 LNHDA, CDR2 SQIVND (reference sequence). The J segment lost 7 bases and the V segment lost 6 bases, leaving 7 bases of the junction unmatched. CDR3 bases: TGTGCCAGTAGCCTTACCACAGGGGGCAATTCACCCCTCCACTTT. It encodes CASSLTTGGNSPLHF.

As regards this clone: At the DNA level, this CDR3 is encoded by other sequences in the same sample as well. This chain connects TRBV2 to TRBJ1-1; D not resolved. Germline loops: CDR1 SNHLY, CDR2 FYNNEI. V was pared by 4 bases and J by 1 base, with 7 bases between. The CDR3 extends over 13 amino acids. The DNA of the CDR3 is TGTGCCAGCAGTGCAGAGGGGAACACTGAAGCTTTCTTT. It translates to CASSAEGNTEAFF.

This clone was recorded a few times. The rearrangement uses TRBV5-6 and TRBJ1-5; 8 nucleotides line up with TRBD1. The germline V gene encodes CDR1 SGHDT and CDR2 YYEEEE. The CDR3 length is 15 residues. The J segment lost 5 bases and the V segment lost 0 bases, leaving 4 bases of the junction unmatched. The CDR3 DNA reads as TGTGCCAGCAGCTTGGGTTTACAGGGGGATCAGCCCCAGCATTTT. It specifies CASSLGLQGDQPQHF.

The CDR3 region is CASSREISTYEQYF. The DNA of the CDR3 is TGTGCCAGCAGCAGGGAAATAAGCACCTACGAGCAGTACTTC. The chain recombines TRBV7-9 with TRBJ2-7; D is ambiguous. Germline CDR1 reads SEHNR; CDR2 reads FQNEAQ (reference sequence). This CDR3 contains 14 residues. The V gene lost 5 bases and the J gene lost 2 bases, with 13 bases spanning the gap.

The chain joins TRBV7-9 to TRBJ2-5; 9 nucleotides match TRBD1. Per germline, CDR1 SEHNR and CDR2 FQNEAQ (reference sequence). V lost 5 bases, J lost 5 bases, and 9 bases stayed unmatched. This CDR3 has 15 amino acids. CDR3 region: CASSPSPQGAETQYF. CDR3 coding DNA: TGTGCCAGCAGCCCCAGCCCACAGGGGGCCGAGACCCAGTACTTC.

The chain combines TRBV5-1 with TRBJ2-2; no reliable D call. This CDR3 is built from 13 residues. V lost 1 base and J lost 7, with 8 bases in between. Germline CDR1 and CDR2: SGHRS and YFSETQ. CDR3 DNA: TGCGCCAGCAGCTTGCAGTTTGACGGGGAGCTGTTTTTT. Translated: CASSLQFDGELFF.

The chain links TRBV28 to TRBJ2-3; no clear D gene. The CDR3 loop spans 18 amino acids. Germline values: CDR1 MDHEN, CDR2 SYDVKM. V gave up 3 bases and J gave up 0 bases, with 19 bases separating them. CDR3 amino acids: CASSFTFEEPSSTDTQYF. CDR3 coding DNA: TGTGCCAGCAGTTTCACCTTCGAGGAGCCTTCTAGCACAGATACGCAGTATTTT.

The genes are TRBV30 and TRBJ1-2; 10 nucleotides align to TRBD1. The ends lost 2 bases at V and 6 bases at J; junction bases unmatched: 9. The CDR3 is made up of 15 amino acids. The germline CDR1 and CDR2 sequences are GTSNPN and SVGIG (reference sequence). The CDR3 DNA reads TGTGCCTGGAGTTACCGGGACAGGGGTTTCCATGGCTACACCTTC. This encodes CAWSYRDRGFHGYTF.

The V and J genes are TRBV4-1 and TRBJ1-3; D is possibly TRBD1 (5 bases). Germline CDR1 MGHRA, CDR2 YSYEKL. The CDR3 has 15 residues. V was trimmed by 4 bases and J by 8 bases, leaving 18 bases between them. The DNA for the CDR3 is TGCGCCAGCAGCCCCCATCGGCAGGGAAGAGACACCATATATTTT. Amino acid sequence: CASSPHRQGRDTIYF.

The chain couples TRBV2 to TRBJ1-6; D possibly corresponds to TRBD1 (5 bases). CDR3 size: 16 residues. Germline V gene sequence: CDR1 SNHLY, CDR2 FYNNEI. V shed 5 bases and J shed 5 bases, with 16 bases lying between them. CDR3 loop: CASSHGRGGDNSPLHF. CDR3 sequence (DNA): TGTGCCAGCAGTCACGGCCGTGGGGGGGATAATTCACCCCTCCACTTT.

This chain links TRBV2 with TRBJ2-3; the match to TRBD2 covers 8 bases. The CDR3 has 15 amino acids. After removal of 7 bases from V and 5 bases from J, the junction contained 11 bases not matched to a gene. Per germline, CDR1 SNHLY and CDR2 FYNNEI. The CDR3 DNA is TGTGCCAGCACCAGGACCGGGGGGGGTAGAGATACGCAGTATTTT. Its translation: CASTRTGGGRDTQYF.

The chain recombines TRBV19 with TRBJ2-4, with a possible D match to TRBD2 (5 bases). The CDR3 runs to 18 residues. V dropped 8 bases and J dropped 1 base, with 24 bases sitting between them. In germline, CDR1 is LNHDA, CDR2 SQIVND (reference sequence). The CDR3 region has the DNA TGTGCCAGTCGCGAAGCCTTGGCGGTTAGGAGGGCCAAAAACATTCAGTACTTC. Amino acid sequence: CASREALAVRRAKNIQYF. Drawing the rest from reference TRBV19 and TRBJ2-4, the complete variable domain is DGGITQSPKYLFRKEGQNVTLSCEQNLNHDAMYWYRQDPGQGLRLIYYSQIVNDFQKGDIAEGYSVSREKKESFPLTVTSAQKNPTAFYLCASREALAVRRAKNIQYFGAGTRLSVL.

V gene TRBV9 combines with J gene TRBJ2-1; the match to TRBD2 covers 10 bases. Germline V gene sequence: CDR1 SGDLS, CDR2 YYNGEE. The CDR3 totals 16 residues. The V and J ends lost 3 bases and 0 bases, in that order; junction bases with no gene match: 3. Written as DNA, the CDR3 is TGTGCCAGCAGCGCTAGCGGGGGCCACTCCTACAATGAGCAGTTCTTC. This translates into CASSASGGHSYNEQFF.